These T cell receptor beta chains were read from a single sample in a study of blood T cell repertoires in COVID-19. Sequenced by immunoSEQ multiplex PCR; TCRdb stores in-frame clones only, minus some. The data hold about 150,000 clones, with around four fifths observed a single time. The specimen was PBMCs or T cells enriched from blood (not recorded which). All receptors derive from a middle-aged woman who had recovered from COVID-19. Each CDR3 is given with its conserved first and last residue. A D gene is named only where the DNA matches it firmly. Clone size is shown for a subset of rows, as once, few, many or a class of expanded clone.

>.|TRBV9|.|TRBJ1-2
CASSENREFYGYTF
TGTGCCAGCAGCGAGAACAGGGAGTTCTATGGCTACACCTTC
>.|TRBV24-1|.|TRBJ1-6
CATSDGQQDSPLHF
TGTGCCACCAGTGACGGACAGCAGGATTCACCCCTCCACTTT
>.|TRBV29-1|.|TRBJ2-2
CSVSGGGELFF
TGCAGCGTTAGCGGTGGCGGGGAGCTGTTTTTT
>.|TRBV27|.|TRBJ1-1
CASSLRHHQAFF
TGTGCCAGCAGCCTACGACACCACCAAGCTTTCTTT
>.|TRBV6-5|.|TRBJ1-3
CATAGGRLRNTIYF
TGTGCCACCGCTGGCGGGCGGTTGAGAAACACCATATATTTT
>.|TRBV30|TRBD1|TRBJ2-5
CAWSVQGAWETQYF
TGTGCCTGGAGTGTACAGGGGGCATGGGAGACCCAGTACTTC
>.|TRBV9|TRBD2|TRBJ2-1
CASSPRGTGGLAGISYNEQFF
TGTGCCAGCAGCCCCCGGGGTACCGGGGGACTAGCGGGTATCTCCTACAATGAGCAGTTCTTC
>.|TRBV11-1|.|TRBJ2-1
CASSFNAESSYNEQFF
TGTGCCAGCAGCTTTAACGCTGAGAGCTCCTACAATGAGCAGTTCTTC
>.|TRBV5-5|.|TRBJ1-1
CASRAGDTEAFF
TGTGCCAGCAGAGCCGGGGACACTGAAGCTTTCTTT
>.|TRBV10-3|.|TRBJ1-1
CAIDKEDTEAFF
TGTGCCATCGACAAAGAAGACACTGAAGCTTTCTTT
>.|TRBV5-4|TRBD1|TRBJ2-1
CASSLDRGRDNEQFF
TGTGCCAGCAGCTTGGACAGGGGAAGGGACAATGAGCAGTTCTTC
>.|TRBV5-4|.|TRBJ2-6
CASTSGGGAGSTF
TGTGCCAGCACCTCCGGAGGAGGGGCCGGGAGCACTTTC
>many|TRBV5-1|TRBD1|TRBJ1-5
CASSLGQGEQPQHF
TGCGCCAGCAGCTTAGGACAGGGTGAACAGCCCCAGCATTTT
>once|TRBV27|TRBD1|TRBJ2-7
CASSFGTGGYEQYF
TGTGCCAGCAGTTTCGGGACAGGGGGCTACGAGCAGTACTTC
>.|TRBV5-8|.|TRBJ1-3
CASSLLGGPVGNTIYF
TGTGCCAGCAGCCTCCTCGGGGGACCGGTTGGAAACACCATATATTTT
>.|TRBV7-7|TRBD2|TRBJ2-3
CASSMTSDPTDTQYF
TGTGCCAGCAGCATGACTAGCGACCCCACAGATACGCAGTATTTT
>.|TRBV18|.|TRBJ1-6
CASSPQQVGESPLHF
TGTGCCAGCTCACCGCAACAGGTTGGGGAATCACCCCTCCACTTT
>.|TRBV27|TRBD1|TRBJ2-2
CASSLMSPRQGNNGELFF
TGTGCCAGCAGTTTAATGTCCCCGAGACAGGGGAATAACGGGGAGCTGTTTTTT
>once|TRBV10-3|.|TRBJ2-7
CAISESPSNEQYF
TGTGCCATCAGTGAGTCGCCTAGTAACGAGCAGTACTTC
>.|TRBV7-6|.|TRBJ2-2
CASSLERLENTGELFF
TGTGCCAGCAGCTTAGAAAGACTAGAGAACACCGGGGAGCTGTTTTTT
>.|TRBV7-6|TRBD1|TRBJ1-1
CASSFRTGMNTEAFF
TGTGCCAGCAGCTTCCGGACAGGGATGAACACTGAAGCTTTCTTT